The clone carrying this T cell receptor beta chain was observed many times. The CDR3 contains 14 residues. Germline V gene sequence: CDR1 SGHRS, CDR2 YFSETQ. With 3 bases removed from V and 1 base from J, the gap between germline ends came to 8 bases. Preparation of the TCRbeta library was carried out with unique molecular identifiers. TCRdb reprocessed the PCR reads via MiXCR and lists one record per CDR3 protein. In the table there are 230,000 or so distinct CDR3 sequences, roughly a tenth of which are singletons. This sample stems from a study of T-cell reconstitution after alpha-beta-depleted transplantation in children.

The chain uses TRBV5-1 and TRBJ2-1; the D gene is possibly TRBD1 (6 bases). Here the sequenced sample was PBMCs from the stem cell graft donor, taken from the stem cell graft. The receptor was isolated from a human donor who donated a stem cell graft to a child with SCID. CDR3 in DNA: TGCGCCAGCAGCTCCGGACAGTCCTACAATGAGCAGTTCTTC. Translated, it gives CASSSGQSYNEQFF.